The table lists the clone carrying this T cell receptor beta chain with a count of one. No antigen is known for it. Measured with immunoSEQ multiplex PCR; TCRdb has only the in-frame clones, and not every one. The table shows around 85,000 clones, with about 89% occurring only once. This CDR3 is built from 14 residues. The V gene's germline CDR1 is MNHEY and CDR2 SVGAGI. V was clipped by 7 bases and J by 0 bases, with 9 bases between them. This entry belongs to a study of OX40 agonist ivuxolimab in advanced cancers. Turning to the study itself: The eligibility criteria allowed prior anti-PD-1, anti-PD-L1 or anti-CTLA-4 therapy, and 40% had some. Study-wide points: There were, on average, more expanded clones in CD8+ T cells than in CD4+.

This receptor was taken from an adult with an advanced solid tumor such as melanoma, head and neck, liver or kidney cancer. The V call is TRBV6-5, the J call TRBJ1-4; weak D call: TRBD1 (5 bases). Specimen: CD4+ or CD8+ T cells sorted from blood, collected in a trial of the OX40 agonist ivuxolimab. In DNA, the CDR3 is TGTGCCAGCAAGCCAGGGCCAACTAATGAAAAACTGTTTTTT. Its protein product is CASKPGPTNEKLFF.